This T cell receptor beta chain appears in the sequencing data of a study of radiotherapy plus CTLA-4 blockade in lung cancer. The CDR3 runs to 15 residues. The V gene lost 0 bases and the J gene lost 9 bases, with 18 bases spanning the gap. Germline loops: CDR1 GTSNPN, CDR2 SVGIG (reference sequence). The table lists this clone with a count of one. Produced via immunoSEQ multiplex PCR; TCRdb's table is partial and in-frame only. Found here are more than 60,000 clones, 76% of them singletons; the top ten hold about 3.1%. The source is a human donor with non-small cell lung cancer who had a complete response to radiotherapy plus ipilimumab. The chain joins TRBV30 to TRBJ1-5; a possible D gene is TRBD1 (5 bases). The sequences come from peripheral blood, collected from a patient treated with radiotherapy plus ipilimumab. The CDR3 nucleotides are TGTGCCTGGAGTGTACATGGGGCTAATCAAATGCCCCAGCATTTT. Translation: CAWSVHGANQMPQHF.